Shown below are 16 T cell receptor beta chains from a single sample sequenced in a study of shared clonotypes between healthy human individuals. The assay was immunoSEQ multiplex PCR, and TCRdb's table has in-frame clones only and misses some. Of roughly 700,000 clones in the sample, roughly 91% were seen once. Sequenced sample: memory CD8+ T cells from PBMCs. The subset was: CD45RO+ cells pooled with CCR7-negative TemRA cells. These TCRs come from a man aged 18 to 30 in good health. Some clones in this sample may be carry-over from other donors' samples.

This clone was seen just once. This chain joins TRBV19 and TRBJ2-7; 10 bases agree with TRBD2. The CDR3 has 14 residues. Germline V CDR1 and CDR2: LNHDA, SQIVND (reference sequence). Trimming took 5 bases from V and 6 from J; bases not matched to a gene: 7. CDR3 protein: CASSLSGRSSEQYF. In DNA form, the CDR3 reads TGTGCCAGTAGTCTTAGCGGGAGGTCGTCCGAGCAGTACTTC.

This chain connects TRBV7-9 to TRBJ1-3; TRBD1 matches 11 bases. The V gene's germline CDR1 is SEHNR and CDR2 FQNEAQ (reference sequence). CDR3 length equals 18 residues. V lost 5 bases to trimming and J lost 3 bases; unmatched junction nucleotides: 12. The CDR3 nucleotides read TGTGCCAGCAGCCGAAAGGCGGGACAGGGGGATGGTGGAAACACCATATATTTT. Protein product: CASSRKAGQGDGGNTIYF.

The V and J genes are TRBV10-2 and TRBJ1-2; D possibly corresponds to TRBD1 (5 bases). Per germline, CDR1 WSHSY and CDR2 SAAADI. CDR3 length: 13 residues. V was cut by 4 bases and J by 7 bases, with 13 bases left in between. CDR3 sequence: CASSVRQPFGYTF. CDR3 sequence (DNA): TGCGCCAGCAGTGTTCGACAGCCGTTTGGCTACACCTTC.

The J gene is TRBJ1-4, the V gene TRBV27; D gene unclear. Germline CDR1 is MNHEY and CDR2 is SMNVEV (reference sequence). CDR3 length equals 16 residues. V was shortened by 6 bases and J by 5 bases, with 19 bases between the two germline ends. DNA of the CDR3: TGTGCCAGCAGCCCGCGGTCGGGGTTAGGCAATGAAAAACTGTTTTTT. This translates into CASSPRSGLGNEKLFF.

The chain employs TRBV4-1 and TRBJ1-1; D is unclear. CDR3 length: 15 amino acids. Between the trimmed V and J ends, which lost 0 bases and 5 bases, there was a span of 13 bases. Germline-derived CDR1 and CDR2 are MGHRA and YSYEKL. CDR3 DNA sequence: TGCGCCAGCAGCCAAGATGTCGGAGGGCGAACTGAAGCTTTCTTT. Translation gives CASSQDVGGRTEAFF.

J is TRBJ2-7 and V is TRBV7-6; 9 bases align to TRBD1. The CDR3 sequence is 13 residues long. CDR1 and CDR2 from the germline V gene are SGHVS and FNYEAQ. V lost 3 bases to trimming and J lost 6 bases; unmatched junction nucleotides: 3. The CDR3 spells CASSFGTGREQYF. Here the CDR3 DNA reads TGTGCCAGCAGCTTTGGGACAGGGCGCGAGCAGTACTTC.

To note about this clone: This same CDR3 is encoded by further DNA sequences in the sample. V gene TRBV25-1 combines with J gene TRBJ2-1; D uncertain. This CDR3 region has 14 residues. V lost 1 base to trimming and J lost 6 bases, with 10 bases between them. Per the germline V gene, CDR1 is MGHDK and CDR2 is SYGVNS. CDR3 in amino acids: CASSELGRSNEQFF. As DNA, the CDR3 is TGTGCCAGCAGTGAATTAGGTAGAAGCAATGAGCAGTTCTTC.

This clone was counted many times. Other DNA sequences in this sample translate to the same CDR3. This chain links TRBV2 with TRBJ1-1; 10 bases match TRBD1. Trimming at V came to 6 bases and at J to 3 bases, leaving 4 bases not matched to a gene. Looked up from germline, CDR1 is SNHLY and CDR2 is FYNNEI. The CDR3 has 14 amino acids. The CDR3 sequence: CASRLGQGYTEAFF. CDR3 coding DNA: TGTGCCAGCAGACTGGGACAGGGGTACACTGAAGCTTTCTTT.

The chain couples TRBV10-1 to TRBJ2-1; unclear D gene. Germline-derived CDR1 and CDR2 are WNHNN and SYGVQD (reference sequence). V was trimmed by 10 bases and J by 7 bases, leaving 20 bases between them. CDR3 length equals 14 residues. The CDR3 nucleotides read TGCGCCACCCCACCACAGAGGCCTGGGAATGAGCAGTTCTTC. Translated: CATPPQRPGNEQFF.

V and J are TRBV14 and TRBJ2-3; possibly TRBD2 for D (6 bases). The CDR3 runs to 16 residues. Germline assignment: CDR1 SGHDN and CDR2 FVKESK. The ends were cut back, 4 bases at V and 2 bases at J, with 16 bases in the middle. The DNA of the CDR3 is TGTGCCAGCAGCCGATTACCGGGACTGATCACAGATACGCAGTATTTT. Protein sequence: CASSRLPGLITDTQYF.

The chain joins TRBV28 to TRBJ2-5; TRBD2 agrees at 14 bases. This CDR3 has 17 residues. The germline gives CDR1 MDHEN, CDR2 SYDVKM. The V segment lost 6 bases and the J segment 5 bases; nucleotides outside the gene matches: 11. CDR3: CASRPLGLAGVLETQYF. The CDR3 DNA reads as TGTGCCAGCAGGCCTCTGGGACTAGCGGGAGTTCTCGAGACCCAGTACTTC. Full variable domain (rest looked up from reference TRBV28 and TRBJ2-5): DVKVTQSSRYLVKRTGEKVFLECVQDMDHENMFWYRQDPGLGLRLIYFSYDVKMKEKGDIPEGYSVSREKKERFSLILESASTNQTSMYLCASRPLGLAGVLETQYFGPGTRLLVL.

This chain uses TRBV7-9 with TRBJ1-5; 10 bases line up with TRBD1. The CDR3 totals 17 residues. The V gene's germline CDR1 is SEHNR and CDR2 FQNEAQ (reference sequence). J lost 5 bases, V lost 7 bases, and 14 bases had no gene match. CDR3 residues: CASKGGPGTGVDQPQHF. CDR3 sequence (DNA): TGTGCCAGCAAGGGCGGCCCCGGGACAGGGGTTGATCAGCCCCAGCATTTT. Filled out from reference TRBV7-9 and TRBJ1-5, the complete variable domain reads DTGVSQNPRHKITKRGQNVTFRCDPISEHNRLYWYRQTLGQGPEFLTYFQNEAQLEKSRLLSDRFSAERPKGSFSTLEIQRTEQGDSAMYLCASKGGPGTGVDQPQHFGDGTRLSIL.

This chain joins TRBV25-1 and TRBJ2-1; TRBD2 matches at 9 bases. The CDR3 extends over 15 amino acids. Germline lookup yields CDR1 MGHDK and CDR2 SYGVNS. Unmatched junction bases numbered 9, after V lost 3 bases and J lost 9 bases. The chain's CDR3 is CASSEGSGSLGEQFF. The CDR3 DNA is TGTGCCAGCAGTGAGGGTAGCGGGAGTCTCGGTGAGCAGTTCTTC.

This clone appeared once. The genes are TRBV7-9 and TRBJ1-5; 9 bases map to TRBD1. V was pared by 5 bases and J by 0 bases, with 11 bases of the junction left unmatched. This CDR3 spans 18 amino acids. CDR1 is SEHNR, CDR2 FQNEAQ, per germline (reference sequence). CDR3 DNA sequence: TGTGCCAGCAGCCGGACAGGGGACAACAGGTATAGCAATCAGCCCCAGCATTTT. This encodes CASSRTGDNRYSNQPQHF.

Notes on this clone: Other DNA sequences from this sample encode an identical CDR3 as well. The chain employs TRBV7-6 and TRBJ2-7; D may be TRBD2 (6 bases). V lost 3 bases and J 1 base, leaving 10 bases between the germline ends. This CDR3 has 14 amino acids. Looked up from germline, CDR1 is SGHVS and CDR2 is FNYEAQ. The CDR3 here is CASSFGTDSYEQYF. The CDR3 coding sequence is TGTGCCAGCAGCTTTGGGACTGATTCCTACGAGCAGTACTTC.

The chain employs TRBV21-1 and TRBJ2-1; TRBD1, the table's D call, lacks a check against the DNA. TRBV21-1 is a listed pseudogene. The CDR3 has 17 amino acids. CDR3 residues: CASSAGTGGVLYNEQFF. CDR3 DNA sequence: TGTGCCAGCAGCGCGGGGACAGGGGGGGTTCTCTACAATGAGCAGTTCTTC.